This T cell receptor (beta chain) stems from a study of long-term antiretroviral therapy in people with HIV. Germline loops: CDR1 SGHDT, CDR2 YYEEEE. Trimming took off 4 bases at V and 0 bases at J, with 16 bases between the two ends. The CDR3 totals 16 residues. Researchers secured at least one pre-ART and at least two post-ART PBMC samples from each donor. At survey level, the immunoSEQ assay was run in its v3.0 version. Sequenced by immunoSEQ multiplex PCR; TCRdb stores in-frame clones only, minus some. Of 26,000 or so clones listed, about 86% are singletons. This TCR was recovered from a woman aged 25 to 45 with HIV. The V and J genes are TRBV5-6 and TRBJ1-2; no reliable D call. The sequencing used unsorted PBMCs, collected 1.9 years after starting antiretroviral therapy. CDR3 loop: CASSKPPTVSNYGYTF. DNA for the CDR3: TGTGCCAGCAGCAAACCTCCCACCGTTTCTAACTATGGCTACACCTTC. The full variable domain, its missing parts supplied by reference TRBV5-6 and TRBJ1-2, is DAGVTQSPTHLIKTRGQQVTLRCSPKSGHDTVSWYQQALGQGPQFIFQYYEEEERQRGNFPDRFSGHQFPNYSSELNVNALLLGDSALYLCASSKPPTVSNYGYTFGSGTRLTVV.